The 2 T cell receptor beta chains presented below share a single source sample, sequenced in a study of vaccination and CD4 T cells after COVID-19. The assay that was used to sequence DNA from cultured CD4+ T cells was the Oncomine TCR Beta short-read assay. Using its own MiXCR run on the PCR reads, TCRdb lists one record per CDR3 protein. The table includes 10,000 to 15,000 distinct CDR3 sequences, about 48% detected once. What these receptors recognize is not known. Noted treatment: approximately 9-day PBMC culture with coronavirus spike peptide pools or control peptides (ViraFEST assay). The starting material was cultured CD4+ T cells from blood, obtained after SARS-CoV-2 vaccination. The receptors here all came from a human donor with COVID-19.

This chain links TRBV6-1 with TRBJ1-1; D unclear. Germline V gene sequence: CDR1 MNHNS, CDR2 SASEGT. Trimming stripped 3 bases from V and 0 bases from J, with 8 bases between. The length of the CDR3 is 14 residues. In DNA, the CDR3 is TGTGCCAGCAGTGACAGGTCAATGAACACTGAAGCTTTCTTT. This gives the protein CASSDRSMNTEAFF.

The V and J genes are TRBV19 and TRBJ2-3; 9 bases agree with TRBD2. This CDR3 has 15 residues. CDR1 is LNHDA, CDR2 SQIVND, per germline (reference sequence). Unmatched junction bases numbered 2, after V lost 3 bases and J lost 1 base. The CDR3 nucleotides are TGTGCCAGTAGTATCTGGACTAGCGGCACAGATACGCAGTATTTT. It encodes CASSIWTSGTDTQYF.